The rows below give T cell receptor beta chains drawn from one sample of a study of T-cell reconstitution after alpha-beta-depleted transplantation in children. TCRdb used MiXCR to reprocess the PCR reads, holding one entry per CDR3 protein. In the table there are about 540,000 distinct CDR3 sequences, 20% to 30% of which are singletons. Sequences were derived from PBMCs, sampled before TCRalphabeta/CD19-depleted stem cell transplant. The receptors were sampled from a boy under three years old with Wiskott-Aldrich syndrome, due to receive a stem cell transplant. Each CDR3 is given with its conserved first and last residue. The order of the fields is D gene, clone size, J gene, V gene, CDR3 protein, CDR3 DNA. A D gene is named only where the DNA matches it firmly. Rows may omit the clone size; those that give it use once, few, many or a size class.

d_gene: -
abundance: few
j_gene: TRBJ2-1
v_gene: TRBV20-1
CDR3aa: CSAILPGPPDEQFF
CDR3nt: TGCAGTGCAATACTCCCGGGGCCCCCGGATGAGCAGTTCTTC

d_gene: TRBD2
abundance: -
j_gene: TRBJ2-3
v_gene: TRBV7-2
CDR3aa: CASTHSSGRFADTQYF
CDR3nt: TGTGCCAGCACCCACTCTAGCGGGAGGTTCGCAGATACGCAGTATTTT

d_gene: -
abundance: -
j_gene: TRBJ2-4
v_gene: TRBV7-9
CDR3aa: CASSLADKNIQYF
CDR3nt: TGTGCCAGCAGCTTAGCGGATAAAAACATTCAGTACTTC

d_gene: -
abundance: -
j_gene: TRBJ1-2
v_gene: TRBV6-5
CDR3aa: CASSYVSYTF
CDR3nt: TGTGCCAGCAGTTATGTGAGCTACACCTTC

d_gene: TRBD2
abundance: -
j_gene: TRBJ2-1
v_gene: TRBV13
CDR3aa: CASLMGREGRYEQFF
CDR3nt: TGTGCCAGCCTAATGGGGCGGGAGGGCCGCTATGAGCAGTTCTTC

d_gene: -
abundance: few
j_gene: TRBJ2-1
v_gene: TRBV12-3/TRBV12-4
CDR3aa: CASSFLLEAEQFF
CDR3nt: TGTGCCAGCAGTTTCCTTTTGGAGGCGGAGCAGTTCTTC

d_gene: TRBD1
abundance: few
j_gene: TRBJ1-4
v_gene: TRBV7-8
CDR3aa: CASSTKRQGWDEKLFF
CDR3nt: TGTGCCAGCAGCACCAAGAGACAGGGATGGGATGAAAAACTGTTTTTT

d_gene: -
abundance: few
j_gene: TRBJ2-7
v_gene: TRBV20-1
CDR3aa: CSAKGGRTYEQYF
CDR3nt: TGCAGTGCTAAGGGCGGCCGAACCTACGAGCAGTACTTC

d_gene: -
abundance: few
j_gene: TRBJ1-1
v_gene: TRBV7-9
CDR3aa: CASSEGGRPEAFF
CDR3nt: TGTGCCAGCAGCGAGGGGGGTCGGCCTGAAGCTTTCTTT

d_gene: TRBD2
abundance: -
j_gene: TRBJ2-5
v_gene: TRBV12-3/TRBV12-4
CDR3aa: CASSLLAGAETQYF
CDR3nt: TGTGCCAGCAGTCTCCTAGCGGGAGCGGAGACCCAGTACTTC

d_gene: -
abundance: few
j_gene: TRBJ2-3
v_gene: TRBV28
CDR3aa: CASSGIWDTQYF
CDR3nt: TGTGCCAGCAGTGGGATTTGGGATACGCAGTATTTT

d_gene: -
abundance: -
j_gene: TRBJ2-5
v_gene: TRBV29-1
CDR3aa: CSVDREETQYF
CDR3nt: TGCAGCGTTGATAGGGAAGAGACCCAGTACTTC

d_gene: -
abundance: few
j_gene: TRBJ1-3
v_gene: TRBV28
CDR3aa: CASAGTSSGNTIYF
CDR3nt: TGTGCCAGCGCAGGGACAAGCTCTGGAAACACCATATATTTT

d_gene: -
abundance: few
j_gene: TRBJ1-2
v_gene: TRBV29-1
CDR3aa: CSVGARGALGYTF
CDR3nt: TGCAGCGTTGGGGCCCGGGGGGCGCTTGGCTACACCTTC

d_gene: TRBD2
abundance: few
j_gene: TRBJ2-3
v_gene: TRBV4-1
CDR3aa: CASSQDWAASGSTDTQYF
CDR3nt: TGCGCCAGCAGCCAAGATTGGGCGGCTAGCGGGAGTACAGATACGCAGTATTTT

d_gene: TRBD2
abundance: once
j_gene: TRBJ2-7
v_gene: TRBV5-1
CDR3aa: CASSQGLAGGPYEQYF
CDR3nt: TGCGCCAGCAGCCAGGGACTAGCGGGAGGGCCGTACGAGCAGTACTTC

d_gene: -
abundance: -
j_gene: TRBJ2-1
v_gene: TRBV20-1
CDR3aa: CSARVQYNEQFF
CDR3nt: TGCAGTGCTAGAGTGCAGTACAATGAGCAGTTCTTC

d_gene: TRBD1
abundance: -
j_gene: TRBJ1-5
v_gene: TRBV5-1
CDR3aa: CASSPTGAGQPQHF
CDR3nt: TGCGCCAGCAGCCCAACAGGGGCAGGGCAGCCCCAGCATTTT

d_gene: -
abundance: -
j_gene: TRBJ1-1
v_gene: TRBV5-1
CDR3aa: CASSQQLQNTEAFF
CDR3nt: TGCGCCAGCAGCCAACAGCTTCAGAACACTGAAGCTTTCTTT

d_gene: TRBD2
abundance: -
j_gene: TRBJ2-2
v_gene: TRBV3-1
CDR3aa: CASSPRLAGGHGELFF
CDR3nt: TGTGCCAGCAGCCCCAGACTAGCGGGAGGGCACGGGGAGCTGTTTTTT

d_gene: -
abundance: -
j_gene: TRBJ2-2
v_gene: TRBV7-9
CDR3aa: CASSFRGTDTGELFF
CDR3nt: TGTGCCAGCAGCTTCAGGGGTACGGACACCGGGGAGCTGTTTTTT